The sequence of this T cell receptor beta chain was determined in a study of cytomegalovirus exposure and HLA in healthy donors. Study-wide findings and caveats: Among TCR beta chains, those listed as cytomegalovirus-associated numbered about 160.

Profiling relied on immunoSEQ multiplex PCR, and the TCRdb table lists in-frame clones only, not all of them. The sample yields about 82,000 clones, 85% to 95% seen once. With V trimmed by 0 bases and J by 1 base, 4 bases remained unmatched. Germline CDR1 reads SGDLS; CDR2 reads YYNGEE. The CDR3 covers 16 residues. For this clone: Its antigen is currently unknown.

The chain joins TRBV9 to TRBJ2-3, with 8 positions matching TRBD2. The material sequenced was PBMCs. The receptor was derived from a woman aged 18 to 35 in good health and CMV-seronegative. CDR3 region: CASSVAGSGGTDTQYF. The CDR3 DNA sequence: TGTGCCAGCAGCGTAGCTGGTAGCGGGGGCACAGATACGCAGTATTTT.